The T cell receptor (beta chain) under discussion was sequenced for a study of T cell responses to AZD1222 COVID-19 vaccine. Here immunoSEQ multiplex PCR was the method, and the copy in TCRdb shows in-frame clones only, minus some. The table has some 69,000 clones, less than 90% seen once; the top ten hold about 23%. With respect to this clone: Its antigen is unknown.

Findings and caveats of the study: After the peak T cell response, and only then, were repertoires sampled. Just five to seven people given AZD1222 tested seropositive at baseline. Females made up more of the donors, who were largely white British, and clonal diversity may have come out too low.

The study pooled second doses at about 4 or about 12 weeks. The V gene's germline CDR1 is LNHNV and CDR2 YYDKDF (reference sequence). Trimming at V came to 2 bases and at J to 4 bases, leaving 6 bases not matched to a gene. The length of the CDR3 is 15 residues. This receptor was identified in an adult who received the AZD1222 COVID-19 vaccine. Sequencing was performed on peripheral blood, taken 28 days after the second AZD1222 dose. The chain combines TRBV15 with TRBJ2-3, with TRBD1 identical over 7 bases. The CDR3 coding sequence is TGTGCCACCAGCAGACCCAGGGGGATGGCAGATACGCAGTATTTT. Translated: CATSRPRGMADTQYF. The complete variable domain, with remaining parts taken from reference TRBV15 and TRBJ2-3, reads DAMVIQNPRYQVTQFGKPVTLSCSQTLNHNVMYWYQQKSSQAPKLLFHYYDKDFNNEADTPDNFQSRRPNTSFCFLDIRSPGLGDTAMYLCATSRPRGMADTQYFGPGTRLTVL.